What follows describes a single T cell receptor beta chain. Amplification used 60 Vbeta primers and 13 Jbeta primers. TCRdb's table, derived via immunoSEQ multiplex PCR, lists solely in-frame clones and lacks some. The data hold about 200,000 clones, with about four fifths observed a single time. The CDR3 is made up of 13 amino acids. The germline V gene has CDR1 GTSNPN and CDR2 SVGIG (reference sequence). Between the trimmed V and J ends, which lost 5 bases and 0 bases, there was a span of 8 bases. The data belong to a study of cytomegalovirus exposure and HLA in healthy donors. Sequenced: PBMCs. The TCR was taken from a woman aged 30 to 39 in good health and CMV-seropositive. The chain recombines TRBV30 with TRBJ2-1; D not certain. The CDR3 loop reads CAWDISSYNEQFF. DNA of the CDR3: TGTGCCTGGGATATTAGCTCCTACAATGAGCAGTTCTTC.